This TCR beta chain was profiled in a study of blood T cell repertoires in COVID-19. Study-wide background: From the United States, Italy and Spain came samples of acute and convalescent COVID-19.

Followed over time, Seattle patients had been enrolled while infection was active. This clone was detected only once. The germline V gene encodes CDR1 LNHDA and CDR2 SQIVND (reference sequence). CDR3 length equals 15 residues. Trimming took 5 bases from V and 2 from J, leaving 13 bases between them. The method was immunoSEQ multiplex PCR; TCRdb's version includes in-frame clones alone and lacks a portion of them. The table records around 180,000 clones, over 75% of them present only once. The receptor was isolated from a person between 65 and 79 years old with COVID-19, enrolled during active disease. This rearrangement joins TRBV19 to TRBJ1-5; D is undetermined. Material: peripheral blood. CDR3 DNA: TGTGCCAGTAGTTTCCAGAGTGGAGGCAATCAGCCCCAGCATTTT. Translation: CASSFQSGGNQPQHF.